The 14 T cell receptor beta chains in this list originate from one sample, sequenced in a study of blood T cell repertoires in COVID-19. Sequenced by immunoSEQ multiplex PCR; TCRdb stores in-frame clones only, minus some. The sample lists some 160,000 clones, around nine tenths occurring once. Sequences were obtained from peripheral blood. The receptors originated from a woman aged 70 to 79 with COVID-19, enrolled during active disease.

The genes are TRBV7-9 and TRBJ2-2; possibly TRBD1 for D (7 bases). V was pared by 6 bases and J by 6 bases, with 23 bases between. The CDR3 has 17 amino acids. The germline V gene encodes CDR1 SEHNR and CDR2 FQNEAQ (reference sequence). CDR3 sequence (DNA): TGTGCCAGCAGTAGAACCCAGGGGGGACTTAGATCCGGGGAGCTGTTTTTT. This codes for CASSRTQGGLRSGELFF.

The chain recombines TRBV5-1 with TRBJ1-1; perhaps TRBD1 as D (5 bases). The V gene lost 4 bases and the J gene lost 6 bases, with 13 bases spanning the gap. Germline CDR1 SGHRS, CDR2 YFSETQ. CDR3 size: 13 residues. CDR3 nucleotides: TGCGCCAGCAGCCAAGGACATTACCCTGAAGCTTTCTTT. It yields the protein CASSQGHYPEAFF.

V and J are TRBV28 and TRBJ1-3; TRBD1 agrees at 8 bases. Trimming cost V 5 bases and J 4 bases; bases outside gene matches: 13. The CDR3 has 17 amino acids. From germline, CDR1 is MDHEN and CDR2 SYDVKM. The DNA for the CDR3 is TGTGCCAGCAGTCCACCCCGCAGGGGGCTCCTCGGAAACACCATATATTTT. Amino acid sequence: CASSPPRRGLLGNTIYF.

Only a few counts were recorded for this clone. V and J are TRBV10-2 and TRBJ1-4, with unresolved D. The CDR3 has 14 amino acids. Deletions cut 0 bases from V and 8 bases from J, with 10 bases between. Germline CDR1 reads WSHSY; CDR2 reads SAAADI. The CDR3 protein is CASSESQTPEKLFF. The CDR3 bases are TGCGCCAGCAGTGAGTCACAGACACCCGAAAAACTGTTTTTT.

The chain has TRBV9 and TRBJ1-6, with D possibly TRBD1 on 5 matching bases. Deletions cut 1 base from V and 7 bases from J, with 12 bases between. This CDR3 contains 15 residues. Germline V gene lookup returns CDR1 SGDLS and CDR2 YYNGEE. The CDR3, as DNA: TGTGCCAGCAGCGTAAGGGGAGGCGAAAATTCACCCCTCCACTTT. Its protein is CASSVRGGENSPLHF.

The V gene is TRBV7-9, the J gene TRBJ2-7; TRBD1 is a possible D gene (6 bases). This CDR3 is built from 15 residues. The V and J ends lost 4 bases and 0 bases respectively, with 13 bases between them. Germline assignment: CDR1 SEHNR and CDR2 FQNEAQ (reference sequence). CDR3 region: CASSSKTGSSYEQYF. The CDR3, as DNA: TGTGCCAGCAGCTCAAAGACAGGAAGCTCCTACGAGCAGTACTTC.

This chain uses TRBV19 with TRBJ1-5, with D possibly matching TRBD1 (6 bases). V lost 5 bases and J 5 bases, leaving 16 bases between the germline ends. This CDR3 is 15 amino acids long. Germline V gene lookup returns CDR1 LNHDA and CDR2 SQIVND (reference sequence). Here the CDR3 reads CASSLGTPVDQPQHF. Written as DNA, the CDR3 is TGTGCCAGTAGTTTGGGGACACCGGTGGATCAGCCCCAGCATTTT.

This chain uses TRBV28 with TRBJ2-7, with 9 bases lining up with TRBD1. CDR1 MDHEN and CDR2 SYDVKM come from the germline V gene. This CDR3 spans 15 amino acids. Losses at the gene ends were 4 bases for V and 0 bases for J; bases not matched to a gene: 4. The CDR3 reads CASSSQGANSYEQYF. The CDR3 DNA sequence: TGTGCCAGCAGTTCACAGGGGGCGAACTCCTACGAGCAGTACTTC.

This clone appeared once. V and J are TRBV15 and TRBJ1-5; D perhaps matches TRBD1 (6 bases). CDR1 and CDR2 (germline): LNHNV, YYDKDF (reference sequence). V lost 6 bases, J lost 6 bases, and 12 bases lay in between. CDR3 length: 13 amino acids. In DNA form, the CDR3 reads TGTGCCACCAGGGAAAGGGGGAGTCAGCCCCAGCATTTT. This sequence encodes CATRERGSQPQHF.

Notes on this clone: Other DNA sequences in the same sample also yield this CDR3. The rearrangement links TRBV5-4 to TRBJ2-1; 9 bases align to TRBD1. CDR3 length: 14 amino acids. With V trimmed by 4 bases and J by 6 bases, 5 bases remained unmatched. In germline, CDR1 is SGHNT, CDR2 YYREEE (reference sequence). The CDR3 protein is CASSPGQGRNEQFF. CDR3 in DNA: TGTGCCAGCAGCCCGGGACAGGGACGCAATGAGCAGTTCTTC.

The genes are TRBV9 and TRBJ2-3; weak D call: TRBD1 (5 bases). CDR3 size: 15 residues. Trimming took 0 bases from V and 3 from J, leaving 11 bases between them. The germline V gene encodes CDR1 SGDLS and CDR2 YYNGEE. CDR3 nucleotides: TGTGCCAGCAGCGTAGACGGCAGGGCGACAGATACGCAGTATTTT. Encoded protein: CASSVDGRATDTQYF.

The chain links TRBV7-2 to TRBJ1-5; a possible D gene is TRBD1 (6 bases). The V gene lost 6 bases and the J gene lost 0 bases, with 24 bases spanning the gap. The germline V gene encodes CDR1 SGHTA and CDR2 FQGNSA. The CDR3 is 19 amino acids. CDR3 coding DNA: TGTGCCAGCAGTCAGGGGAGGGGTTTGTTCCGGGTTAGCAATCAGCCCCAGCATTTT. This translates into CASSQGRGLFRVSNQPQHF.

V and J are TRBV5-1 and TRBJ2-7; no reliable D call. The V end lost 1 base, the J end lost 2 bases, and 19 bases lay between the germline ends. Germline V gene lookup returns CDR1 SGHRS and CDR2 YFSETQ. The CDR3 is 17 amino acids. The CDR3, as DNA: TGCGCCAGCAGCTTGTCTCTCCCATCACAGATTCCCTACGAGCAGTACTTC. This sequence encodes CASSLSLPSQIPYEQYF.

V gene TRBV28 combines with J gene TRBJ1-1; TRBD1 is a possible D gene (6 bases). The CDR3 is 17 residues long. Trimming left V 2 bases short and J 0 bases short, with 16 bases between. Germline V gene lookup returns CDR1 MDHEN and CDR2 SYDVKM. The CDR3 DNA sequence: TGTGCCAGCAGTTTACGAAAGTGGACAGCCCTGAACACTGAAGCTTTCTTT. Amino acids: CASSLRKWTALNTEAFF.